The source of this T cell receptor (beta chain) is a study of blood T cell repertoires in COVID-19. Study overall: Some COVID-19 samples were acute and others convalescent; all came from the United States, Italy and Spain. Sources were T cells, B-cell-depleted T cells, or PBMCs; the material itself was cDNA or gDNA.

Germline V gene sequence: CDR1 SGHTS, CDR2 YDEGEE. After removal of 4 bases from V and 7 bases from J, the junction contained 8 bases not matched to a gene. The CDR3 loop spans 13 amino acids. Original handling: Estimation of nucleated cell counts relied on the amplification of reference gene primers. Clones were read by immunoSEQ multiplex PCR, and TCRdb kept only the in-frame ones, dropping some. The V and J calls and clone size are taken from that table; D and trimming were inferred from the DNA. Of 200,000 to 300,000 clones in the sample, about 85% are singletons; the top ten hold around 6.4%. The chain has TRBV5-8 and TRBJ2-7; 7 bases line up with TRBD2. This TCR was recovered from a woman aged 55-70 years with active or convalescent COVID-19. Sample: peripheral blood. CDR3 sequence: CASSPVWGGEQYV. CDR3 DNA sequence: TGTGCCAGCAGCCCCGTTTGGGGGGGTGAGCAGTACGTC.